The 8 T cell receptor beta chains below come from one sample, sequenced in a study of shared clonotypes between healthy human individuals. This table comes from immunoSEQ multiplex PCR, and its TCRdb copy is limited to in-frame clones, with some not included. The sample has about 2.3 million clones, around 93% seen once; the top ten hold roughly 0.34%. Input material: naive CD4+ T cells from PBMCs. Subset defined: CD45RA+ positively selected. All receptors come from a man aged 18 to 29 in good health. Some clones in this sample may be carry-over from other donors' samples.

The chain carries TRBV5-5 and TRBJ2-7; 8 nucleotides match TRBD1. CDR3 length equals 20 residues. Looked up from germline, CDR1 is SGHKS and CDR2 is YYEKEE (reference sequence). The V segment lost 3 bases and the J segment 3 bases; nucleotides outside the gene matches: 23. For the CDR3, the DNA is TGTGCCAGCAGCTCTCTTAACCTCCCAACAGGGGGACCCTTCGTCTACGAGCAGTACTTC. Residues: CASSSLNLPTGGPFVYEQYF.

The V call is TRBV10-3, the J call TRBJ1-1; no clear D gene. V lost 0 bases to trimming and J lost 5 bases, with 7 bases between them. This CDR3 comprises 13 residues. CDR1 and CDR2 from the germline V gene are ENHRY and SYGVKD. CDR3 residues: CAISESLGTEAFF. The CDR3 DNA is TGTGCCATCAGTGAGTCTCTGGGGACTGAAGCTTTCTTT.

The genes are TRBV7-2 and TRBJ2-1; unclear D gene. V was pared by 5 bases and J by 9 bases, with 11 bases between. The V gene's germline CDR1 is SGHTA and CDR2 FQGNSA. The CDR3 spans 12 residues. CDR3 amino acids: CASSPKRSEQFF. In DNA form, the CDR3 reads TGTGCCAGCAGCCCAAAACGGAGTGAGCAGTTCTTC.

V usage is TRBV27 and J usage is TRBJ2-7; D ambiguous. V was shortened by 5 bases and J by 4 bases, with 12 bases between the two germline ends. The CDR3 consists of 13 residues. Germline V gives CDR1 MNHEY, CDR2 SMNVEV (reference sequence). The CDR3: CASSAGAVYEQYF. CDR3 DNA: TGTGCCAGCAGTGCAGGTGCGGTGTACGAGCAGTACTTC.

The V and J genes are TRBV2 and TRBJ1-4; no firm D call. V was shortened by 7 bases and J by 8 bases, with 14 bases between the two germline ends. Germline V gene sequence: CDR1 SNHLY, CDR2 FYNNEI. The CDR3 is 13 residues long. CDR3 nucleotides: TGTGCCAGCATGCCCGGGGTCCTCGAAAAACTGTTTTTT. Translating it yields CASMPGVLEKLFF.

The chain employs TRBV11-3 and TRBJ2-1; TRBD2 aligns across 8 bases. Per germline, CDR1 SGHNT and CDR2 YENEEA. The CDR3 has 11 amino acids. V was pared by 8 bases and J by 10 bases, with 4 bases of the junction left unmatched. The CDR3 DNA sequence: TGTGCCAGCTCTCCGGGAGGGGAGCAGTTCTTC. Translated: CASSPGGEQFF. The whole variable domain, remainder taken from reference TRBV11-3 and TRBJ2-1, is EAGVVQSPRYKIIEKKQPVAFWCNPISGHNTLYWYLQNLGQGPELLIRYENEEAVDDSQLPKDRFSAERLKGVDSTLKIQPAELGDSAVYLCASSPGGEQFFGPGTRLTVL.

The CDR3 region has the DNA TGTGCCAGCAGTCGCGGACTAGCGGGAGAACAGGAGACCCAGTACTTC. Its protein is CASSRGLAGEQETQYF. V gene TRBV5-4 combines with J gene TRBJ2-5, with 13 positions matching TRBD2. The CDR3 sequence is 16 residues long. The ends lost 5 bases at V and 5 bases at J; junction bases unmatched: 9. Germline values: CDR1 SGHNT, CDR2 YYREEE (reference sequence).

This chain links TRBV7-2 with TRBJ2-7; TRBD1 aligns across 9 bases. The CDR3 spans 16 residues. The J segment lost 5 bases and the V segment lost 5 bases, leaving 13 bases of the junction unmatched. Germline V CDR1 and CDR2: SGHTA, FQGNSA. The CDR3 nucleotides are TGTGCCAGCAGCCGGGTAACTGGGACAGGGCATGACGAGCAGTACTTC. It encodes CASSRVTGTGHDEQYF.